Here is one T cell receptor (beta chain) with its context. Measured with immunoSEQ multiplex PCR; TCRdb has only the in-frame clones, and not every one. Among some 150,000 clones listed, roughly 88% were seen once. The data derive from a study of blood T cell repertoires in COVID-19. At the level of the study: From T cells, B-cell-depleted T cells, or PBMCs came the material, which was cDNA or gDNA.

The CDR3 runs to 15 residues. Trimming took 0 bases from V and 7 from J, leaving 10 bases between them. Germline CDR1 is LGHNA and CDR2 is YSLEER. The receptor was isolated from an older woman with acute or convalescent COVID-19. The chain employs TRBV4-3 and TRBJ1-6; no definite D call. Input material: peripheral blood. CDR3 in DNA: TGCGCCAGCAGCCAAGAGGCACAGAACAATTCACCCCTCCACTTT. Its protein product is CASSQEAQNNSPLHF.